Sequencing of this TCR beta chain was carried out in a study of blood T cell repertoires in COVID-19. Across the whole study: The United States, Italy and Spain supplied acute and convalescent COVID-19 samples. In each case, the material was cDNA or gDNA derived from T cells, B-cell-depleted T cells, or PBMCs.

Those who participated ranged in age from roughly 18 to 89 years and resided in 20 to 30 US areas. Germline loops: CDR1 KGHSH, CDR2 LQKENI. The V gene end was trimmed by 4 bases and the J gene end by 7 bases; junction bases not matched to a gene: 8. The CDR3 sequence is 15 residues long. This table comes from immunoSEQ multiplex PCR, and its TCRdb copy is limited to in-frame clones, with some not included. Of some 300,000 clones listed, roughly 90% are singletons. The sample taken for sequencing was PBMCs or T cells enriched from blood (not recorded which). This rearrangement joins TRBV18 to TRBJ1-2, with TRBD1 identical over 11 bases. The clonotype was recovered from a woman aged 25 to 39 who had recovered from COVID-19. The chain's CDR3 is CASSLPGQGARGYTF. In DNA form, the CDR3 reads TGTGCCAGCTCACTCCCTGGACAGGGGGCCCGTGGCTACACCTTC.